This TCR beta chain was sequenced during a study of early T cells in non-severe SARS-CoV-2 infection. This CDR3 comprises 15 residues. V shed 3 bases and J 5 bases; nucleotides not matched to a gene: 5. The germline V gene has CDR1 SGHRS and CDR2 YFSETQ. MiXCR, applied by TCRdb to the 5' RACE reads, yields one record per CDR3 protein. The sample records about 57,000 distinct CDR3 sequences, roughly 13% being singletons. This clonotype appeared many times. The V and J genes are TRBV5-1 and TRBJ2-5; TRBD1 matches 12 bases. The receptor's source is an adult who was a healthcare worker with PCR-confirmed SARS-CoV-2 infection or an uninfected control (not recorded which). Material for sequencing was whole blood. CDR3 protein: CASSSRDRGRETQYF. In nucleotides, the CDR3 is TGCGCCAGCAGCTCCCGGGACAGGGGGCGGGAGACCCAGTACTTC.